A single sample gave rise to the 26 T cell receptor beta chains below, sequenced in a study of CD8 T cells in ankylosing spondylitis. TCRdb reanalysed the 5' RACE reads using MiXCR and keeps one entry per CDR3 protein. The table lists some 240,000 distinct CDR3 sequences, around 7.8% of them singletons. Sequencing was performed on blood, either unsorted or a sorted T cell fraction (not recorded which). Source of these receptors: a male donor with ankylosing spondylitis or in good health (not recorded which).

This clonotype was seen a few times. The V call is TRBV29-1, the J call TRBJ2-3; the D is unclear. The CDR3 extends over 11 amino acids. Germline V gives CDR1 SQVTM, CDR2 ANQGSEA. Trimming left V 7 bases short and J 7 bases short, with 12 bases between. The CDR3 loop reads CSDLEPYTQYF. CDR3 sequence (DNA): TGCAGCGATTTAGAACCCTATACGCAGTATTTT.

This clonotype appeared many times. This chain links TRBV27 with TRBJ2-7; the D gene is possibly TRBD1 (6 bases). With 2 bases removed from V and 1 base from J, the gap between germline ends came to 12 bases. Germline V gene sequence: CDR1 MNHEY, CDR2 SMNVEV (reference sequence). CDR3 length: 15 residues. The CDR3 sequence is CASSLAMTGSYEQYF. CDR3 DNA sequence: TGTGCCAGCAGTTTAGCTATGACAGGATCCTACGAGCAGTACTTC.

This clonotype occurred many times. The chain employs TRBV12-3 or TRBV12-4 and TRBJ2-5, with 7 nucleotides matching TRBD1. With 2 bases clipped from V and 9 bases from J, the junction kept 12 bases outside the gene matches. This CDR3 is built from 15 residues. The CDR3, as DNA: TGTGCCAGCAGTTTAAGCCAGGGGGTAGATTGGTCCCAGTACTTC. Residues: CASSLSQGVDWSQYF.

This clonotype was counted ten times or more. V and J are TRBV27 and TRBJ2-7; 7 bases map to TRBD1. This CDR3 has 14 amino acids. With V trimmed by 4 bases and J by 3 bases, 6 bases remained unmatched. Per the germline V gene, CDR1 is MNHEY and CDR2 is SMNVEV (reference sequence). CDR3 sequence reads: CASSSPGTDYEQYF. CDR3 nucleotides: TGTGCCAGCAGTTCCCCCGGGACAGACTACGAGCAGTACTTC.

This clonotype has a count of ten or more. V gene TRBV29-1 combines with J gene TRBJ1-2; D uncertain. V was cut by 4 bases and J by 4 bases, with 10 bases left in between. Germline V gene lookup returns CDR1 SQVTM and CDR2 ANQGSEA. The CDR3 contains 12 residues. CDR3 sequence reads: CSVARGAYGYTF. The CDR3 DNA sequence: TGCAGCGTTGCTCGGGGAGCCTATGGCTACACCTTC.

The sample holds many counts of this clonotype. This chain links TRBV10-3 with TRBJ2-4; 9 bases map to TRBD1. Germline V gene data show CDR1 as ENHRY and CDR2 as SYGVKD. V shed 0 bases and J 4 bases; nucleotides not matched to a gene: 1. This CDR3 contains 15 residues. The CDR3 protein is CAISESGQGKNIQYF. For the CDR3, the DNA is TGTGCCATCAGTGAGTCAGGACAGGGGAAAAACATTCAGTACTTC.

Comments on this clonotype: This may come from a read error, since a much larger clone is one base off. V is TRBV5-1 and J is TRBJ2-1; the D call may be TRBD1 or TRBD2 (5 bases each). Germline CDR1 is SGHRS and CDR2 is YFSETQ. The CDR3 contains 14 residues. V was cut by 0 bases and J by 6 bases, with 10 bases left in between. CDR3 protein: CASSLGTGANEQFF. The CDR3 DNA sequence: TGCGCCAGCAGCTTGGGTACCGGGGCCAATGAGCAGTTCTTC.

At least ten counts were recorded for this clonotype. The genes are TRBV12-3 or TRBV12-4 and TRBJ1-2; 8 bases agree with TRBD1. CDR3 length: 14 amino acids. The junction had 7 bases not matched to a gene; V was cut back by 6 bases and J by 4 bases. The CDR3 DNA is TGTGCCAGCAGCCGGACACAGGGGGGCTATGGCTACACCTTC. It specifies CASSRTQGGYGYTF.

Many counts were recorded for this clonotype. The CDR3 here is CASRNCECLSSDPESDTQYF. The CDR3 nucleotides are TGTGCCAGCAGGAACTGTGAATGCCTCTCTAGCGACCCGGAGTCAGATACGCAGTATTTT. The chain is built from TRBV21-1 and TRBJ2-3; the listed D gene, TRBD2, was not tested against the DNA. TRBV21-1 is a recognized pseudogene. The CDR3 length is 20 residues.

This clonotype was found many times. The J gene is TRBJ2-5, the V gene TRBV20-1; D might be TRBD1 or TRBD2, each matching 5 bases. V was shortened by 3 bases and J by 0 bases, with 11 bases between the two germline ends. This CDR3 region has 14 residues. Germline V lookup: CDR1 DFQATT, CDR2 SNEGSKA (reference sequence). As DNA, the CDR3 is TGCAGTGCTAGCCGAACGGGACACCAAGAGACCCAGTACTTC. It codes for CSASRTGHQETQYF.

This clonotype was seen more than once but under ten times. This chain uses TRBV29-1 with TRBJ2-3, with D hard to call. The CDR3 is 10 amino acids. V lost 4 bases to trimming and J lost 5 bases, with 4 bases between them. Germline assignment: CDR1 SQVTM and CDR2 ANQGSEA. The CDR3 DNA follows: TGCAGCGTTGGAGGAGATACGCAGTATTTT. Its protein product is CSVGGDTQYF.

Ten or more counts support this clonotype. CDR3: CASSIEGTGATYEQYF. For the CDR3, the DNA is TGTGCCAGTAGTATAGAAGGGACAGGGGCGACCTACGAGCAGTACTTC. The chain uses TRBV19 and TRBJ2-7; 10 bases are a match to TRBD1. Trimming at V came to 0 bases and at J to 2 bases, leaving 4 bases not matched to a gene. Looked up from germline, CDR1 is LNHDA and CDR2 is SQIVND (reference sequence). This CDR3 has 16 residues.

The chain uses TRBV5-6 and TRBJ2-7, with 10 bases fitting TRBD1. V was clipped by 0 bases and J by 4 bases; unmatched bases: 7. The CDR3 has 16 amino acids. Germline V gene data show CDR1 as SGHDT and CDR2 as YYEEEE. CDR3 coding DNA: TGTGCCAGCAGCTTGGATCTGCTGGGACAGGGGTACGAGCAGTACTTC. Translation gives CASSLDLLGQGYEQYF.

The rearrangement joins TRBV6-5 to TRBJ2-2; a weak D match, TRBD2 (5 bases). The CDR3 is 14 residues long. Deletions cut 2 bases from V and 5 bases from J, with 9 bases between. Per the germline V gene, CDR1 is MNHEY and CDR2 is SVGAGI. CDR3 DNA sequence: TGTGCCAGCAGTTACGGTCGAGGGACCGGGGAGCTGTTTTTT. Its translation: CASSYGRGTGELFF.

This clonotype appeared many times. The V gene is TRBV4-2, the J gene TRBJ2-2; 11 bases agree with TRBD2. V lost 2 bases to trimming and J lost 8 bases; unmatched junction nucleotides: 10. The CDR3 length is 17 residues. CDR1 LGHNA and CDR2 YNFKEQ come from the germline V gene. The CDR3 nucleotides are TGTGCCAGCAGCCAAAATAGCGGGAGGGCCATTATGGGGGAGCTGTTTTTT. As protein: CASSQNSGRAIMGELFF.

In this sample, this clonotype turned up many times. The CDR3 loop is CAISGPGGGHTEAFF. CDR3 in DNA: TGTGCCATCAGTGGCCCAGGGGGCGGGCACACTGAAGCTTTCTTT. This chain links TRBV10-3 with TRBJ1-1, with 8 nucleotides matching TRBD1. Germline V gene lookup returns CDR1 ENHRY and CDR2 SYGVKD. The J segment lost 3 bases and the V segment lost 4 bases, leaving 7 bases of the junction unmatched. The CDR3 covers 15 residues.

This clonotype was counted ten times or more. The junction and the germline gene differ at one end; a read error may be behind it. The chain is built from TRBV20-1 and TRBJ2-1; 7 nucleotides match TRBD2. The CDR3 loop spans 15 amino acids. Per the germline V gene, CDR1 is DFQATT and CDR2 is SNEGSKA (reference sequence). The CDR3: CSARGQAGPRNEQFF. The DNA of the CDR3 is TGCAGTGCCAGAGGGCAAGCGGGGCCTCGGAATGAGCAGTTCTTC.

About this clonotype itself: No conserved phenylalanine or tryptophan is present at the end of the CDR3, so a read error is the likely explanation. V and J are TRBV7-3 and TRBJ2-1; D uncertain. Germline assignment: CDR1 SGHTA and CDR2 FQGTGA. Trimming stripped 2 bases from V and 4 bases from J, with 12 bases between. This CDR3 comprises 15 residues. The CDR3 DNA sequence: TGTGCCAGCAGCTTAGGCGGAACCCCTTACAATGAGCAGTTCTCC. The encoded protein is CASSLGGTPYNEQFS.

The table lists this clonotype with a count of one. This chain links TRBV5-4 with TRBJ1-2, with unresolved D. Germline V gene lookup returns CDR1 SGHNT and CDR2 YYREEE (reference sequence). The CDR3 contains 12 residues. V gave up 4 bases and J gave up 2 bases, with 6 bases separating them. The CDR3 DNA sequence: TGTGCCAGCAGCACAGCCAACTATGGCTACACCTTC. This encodes CASSTANYGYTF. The full variable domain, in which reference TRBV5-4 and TRBJ1-2 provide the parts outside the CDR3, is ETGVTQSPTHLIKTRGQQVTLRCSSQSGHNTVSWYQQALGQGPQFIFQYYREEENGRGNFPPRFSGLQFPNYSSELNVNALELDDSALYLCASSTANYGYTFGSGTRLTVV.

This clonotype was picked up many times. This chain uses TRBV6-5 with TRBJ1-2; 10 bases align to TRBD1. Germline CDR1 is MNHEY and CDR2 is SVGAGI. The CDR3 loop spans 15 amino acids. J was trimmed by 8 bases and V by 2 bases; bases with no gene match: 8. The CDR3 nucleotides read TGTGCCAGCAGTTACCCCACGGCGGGACAGGGGGGCTACACCTTC. It encodes CASSYPTAGQGGYTF.

This clonotype was seen repeatedly, ten times or more. This chain uses TRBV7-2 with TRBJ2-3, with D tentatively TRBD2 (7 bases). This CDR3 has 15 residues. Trimming cost V 1 base and J 2 bases, with 10 bases left between them. Per germline, CDR1 SGHTA and CDR2 FQGNSA. The CDR3 spells CASSLGGGATDTQYF. The CDR3 DNA follows: TGTGCCAGCAGCTTAGGAGGGGGGGCCACAGATACGCAGTATTTT.

This clonotype occurred many times. The V and J genes are TRBV5-1 and TRBJ2-1; D is tentatively TRBD1 or TRBD2 (5 bases each). Germline values: CDR1 SGHRS, CDR2 YFSETQ. V gave up 8 bases and J gave up 9 bases, with 24 bases separating them. The CDR3 length is 15 residues. In nucleotides, the CDR3 is TGCGCCAGTTCTTACTCCATCGGGGACGCGGGTGAGCAGTTCTTC. Protein sequence: CASSYSIGDAGEQFF.

This clonotype has ten or more counts. The chain carries TRBV12-3 or TRBV12-4 and TRBJ2-2, with TRBD2 identical over 11 bases. The CDR3 length is 16 residues. Trimming took 2 bases from V and 5 from J; bases not matched to a gene: 4. The CDR3 DNA follows: TGTGCCAGCAGTTTAAGGAGACTAGCGGGGACCGGGGAGCTGTTTTTT. Translation gives CASSLRRLAGTGELFF.

Ten or more counts support this clonotype. The rearrangement joins TRBV27 to TRBJ2-1, with 9 nucleotides matching TRBD2. The CDR3 totals 14 residues. The V gene end was trimmed by 6 bases and the J gene end by 4 bases; junction bases not matched to a gene: 4. Per the germline V gene, CDR1 is MNHEY and CDR2 is SMNVEV (reference sequence). The CDR3 bases are TGTGCCAGCAGGTTGAGCGGGGGGTACAATGAGCAGTTCTTC. This encodes CASRLSGGYNEQFF.

This clonotype appeared many times. One end of the junction fails to match germline, which may point to a read error. This sequence joins TRBV20-1 and TRBJ1-2; possibly TRBD1 for D (5 bases). The CDR3 runs to 15 residues. The germline V gene encodes CDR1 DFQATT and CDR2 SNEGSKA (reference sequence). CDR3 coding DNA: TGCAGTGTTAGAGGCAGGGCCGAATCTAACTATGGCTACACCTTC. It specifies CSVRGRAESNYGYTF.

This clonotype has a handful of counts. The chain employs TRBV27 and TRBJ2-1, with TRBD1 identical over 9 bases. Germline CDR1 reads MNHEY; CDR2 reads SMNVEV (reference sequence). V lost 7 bases to trimming and J lost 0 bases; unmatched junction nucleotides: 7. CDR3 size: 16 residues. As DNA, the CDR3 is TGTGCCAGCACCGCCCAGGGACAGGGCTCCTACAATGAGCAGTTCTTC. This gives the protein CASTAQGQGSYNEQFF.